This T cell receptor beta chain was identified in a study of T cell responses to AZD1222 COVID-19 vaccine. V was shortened by 0 bases and J by 2 bases, with 9 bases between the two germline ends. The germline CDR1 and CDR2 sequences are SGHDN and FVKESK. The CDR3 runs 15 residues. The assay was immunoSEQ multiplex PCR, and TCRdb's table has in-frame clones only and misses some. The sample shows some 18,000 clones, approximately 80% of them seen only once. Sample: peripheral blood, taken 28 days after the second AZD1222 dose. The V gene is TRBV14, the J gene TRBJ2-3; D ambiguous. This receptor was identified in an adult who received the AZD1222 COVID-19 vaccine. The CDR3 loop is CASSQDKLYTDTQYF. CDR3 bases: TGTGCCAGCAGCCAAGACAAGCTATACACAGATACGCAGTATTTT. The full variable domain, with the rest looked up from reference TRBV14 and TRBJ2-3, is EAGVTQFPSHSVIEKGQTVTLRCDPISGHDNLYWYRRVMGKEIKFLLHFVKESKQDESGMPNNRFLAERTGGTYSTLKVQPAELEDSGVYFCASSQDKLYTDTQYFGPGTRLTVL.